The 20 T cell receptor beta chains listed next were all sequenced from one sample in a study of memory B cells and T cells in multiple sclerosis. Repertoires were generated with immunoSEQ multiplex PCR, while TCRdb's copy carries only in-frame clones and drops some. The sample includes about 620 clones, about 76% of them seen just once. Material for sequencing was brain tissue. These receptors all come from a human donor with multiple sclerosis.

The chain is built from TRBV19 and TRBJ2-1; D perhaps matches TRBD2 (7 bases). Deletions cut 10 bases from V and 1 base from J, with 20 bases between. CDR1 LNHDA and CDR2 SQIVND come from the germline V gene (reference sequence). The CDR3 totals 16 residues. The CDR3 loop is CATLGGAGRSYNEQFF. As DNA, the CDR3 is TGTGCCACACTAGGGGGAGCGGGAAGATCCTACAATGAGCAGTTCTTC.

The chain couples TRBV10-3 to TRBJ2-6, with D tentatively TRBD2 (7 bases). The CDR3 contains 16 residues. Trimming left V 11 bases short and J 2 bases short, with 19 bases between. Germline-derived CDR1 and CDR2 are ENHRY and SYGVKD. This chain's CDR3 is CAYRGAAGAGANVLTF. CDR3 in DNA: TGTGCCTATAGGGGGGCGGCGGGGGCTGGGGCCAACGTCCTGACTTTC.

This clone has only a few counts. This chain links TRBV5-6 with TRBJ2-3; perhaps TRBD1 as D (7 bases). CDR1 is SGHDT and CDR2 is YYEEEE in the germline V gene. This CDR3 is 13 amino acids long. With 1 base removed from V and 8 bases from J, the gap between germline ends came to 11 bases. CDR3 in DNA: TGTGCCAGCAGCTTGTACAGGGGAGGTACGCAGTATTTT. Translation: CASSLYRGGTQYF. The full variable domain, with the rest looked up from reference TRBV5-6 and TRBJ2-3, is DAGVTQSPTHLIKTRGQQVTLRCSPKSGHDTVSWYQQALGQGPQFIFQYYEEEERQRGNFPDRFSGHQFPNYSSELNVNALLLGDSALYLCASSLYRGGTQYFGPGTRLTVL.

The V gene is TRBV5-1, the J gene TRBJ1-1, with TRBD1 identical over 9 bases. The germline V gene encodes CDR1 SGHRS and CDR2 YFSETQ. With 4 bases clipped from V and 1 base from J, the junction kept 8 bases outside the gene matches. The CDR3 totals 16 residues. This CDR3 reads CASSRGDRGRNTEAFF. CDR3 nucleotides: TGCGCCAGCAGCCGGGGTGACAGGGGGAGGAACACTGAAGCTTTCTTT.

The chain employs TRBV6-5 and TRBJ2-7, with TRBD2 identical over 9 bases. CDR3 length: 14 residues. Trimming at V came to 6 bases and at J to 5 bases, leaving 8 bases not matched to a gene. CDR1 is MNHEY and CDR2 is SVGAGI in the germline V gene. The CDR3 protein is CASREAGGGDEQYF. The CDR3 DNA sequence: TGTGCCAGCAGAGAAGCGGGAGGTGGAGACGAGCAGTACTTC.

Only one count was recorded for this clone. The CDR3 reads CASSARVRRQETQYF. In DNA, the CDR3 is TGTGCCAGCAGTGCCCGGGTGAGGCGACAAGAGACCCAGTACTTC. The gene calls are TRBV28 and TRBJ2-5; D is ambiguous. Germline CDR1 MDHEN, CDR2 SYDVKM. This CDR3 comprises 15 residues. Trimming pared 5 bases from V and 2 bases from J, leaving 15 bases between.

The chain couples TRBV25-1 to TRBJ2-2; tentative D call: TRBD1 (6 bases). V lost 1 base and J lost 1, with 7 bases in between. The germline V gene encodes CDR1 MGHDK and CDR2 SYGVNS. The CDR3 runs to 15 residues. The CDR3 loop reads CASSELQGNTGELFF. The CDR3 DNA reads TGTGCCAGCAGTGAATTACAGGGGAACACCGGGGAGCTGTTTTTT.

V gene TRBV5-1 combines with J gene TRBJ2-5; D is undetermined. The CDR3 has 15 amino acids. Germline V lookup: CDR1 SGHRS, CDR2 YFSETQ. V lost 0 bases to trimming and J lost 5 bases, with 14 bases between them. CDR3 sequence reads: CASSLAHSASETQYF. Here the CDR3 DNA reads TGCGCCAGCAGCTTGGCCCACAGCGCAAGTGAGACCCAGTACTTC.

This chain joins TRBV5-1 and TRBJ2-7, with 9 positions matching TRBD1. The CDR3 consists of 14 residues. Trimming took 1 base from V and 3 from J; bases not matched to a gene: 2. Germline V gene lookup returns CDR1 SGHRS and CDR2 YFSETQ. CDR3 loop: CASSLSGQGYEQYF. The CDR3 nucleotides are TGCGCCAGCAGCTTGTCGGGACAGGGCTACGAGCAGTACTTC.

The chain links TRBV11-2 to TRBJ1-2; D ambiguous. The germline V gene has CDR1 SGHAT and CDR2 FQNNGV. CDR3 length: 12 residues. With 1 base removed from V and 8 bases from J, the gap between germline ends came to 8 bases. The CDR3 bases are TGTGCCAGCAGCTTAGCCGGGAACGGCTACACCTTC. Translation gives CASSLAGNGYTF.

The gene calls are TRBV18 and TRBJ1-6; 9 positions agree with TRBD1. V trimming: 4 bases; J trimming: 8 bases; junction bases outside the gene matches: 12. The V gene's germline CDR1 is KGHSH and CDR2 LQKENI. The CDR3 spans 17 residues. The CDR3: CASSQLPPGQGDSPLHF. The CDR3 DNA reads as TGTGCCAGCTCACAACTCCCCCCGGGACAGGGCGATTCACCCCTCCACTTT.

The rearrangement joins TRBV29-1 to TRBJ2-7; 12 bases align to TRBD2. V gave up 6 bases and J gave up 4 bases; unmatched junction bases: 4. Germline V CDR1 and CDR2: SQVTM, ANQGSEA. The CDR3 sequence is 13 residues long. CDR3 sequence reads: CSVELAGGYEQYF. The CDR3 region has the DNA TGCAGCGTAGAACTAGCGGGAGGATACGAGCAGTACTTC.

The chain recombines TRBV11-3 with TRBJ2-7; 11 bases line up with TRBD1. Germline V gives CDR1 SGHNT, CDR2 YENEEA. With 6 bases clipped from V and 2 bases from J, the junction kept 3 bases outside the gene matches. The CDR3 runs 14 residues. This CDR3 is CASRGTGGTYEQYF. Written as DNA, the CDR3 is TGTGCCAGCAGGGGGACAGGGGGGACCTACGAGCAGTACTTC.

The chain recombines TRBV29-1 with TRBJ2-5; 10 positions match TRBD1. The germline CDR1 and CDR2 sequences are SQVTM and ANQGSEA. With 1 base clipped from V and 5 bases from J, the junction kept 4 bases outside the gene matches. This CDR3 contains 14 residues. CDR3 bases: TGCAGCGTTGAAGGACAGGGGGCAAGCGAGACCCAGTACTTC. The encoded protein is CSVEGQGASETQYF.

V is TRBV6-5 and J is TRBJ1-2; possibly TRBD1 for D (6 bases). V was trimmed by 6 bases and J by 5 bases, leaving 16 bases between them. CDR1 MNHEY and CDR2 SVGAGI come from the germline V gene. This CDR3 spans 14 amino acids. CDR3 loop: CASSSGTNAYGYTF. The CDR3 DNA is TGTGCCAGCAGCTCTGGGACAAACGCTTATGGCTACACCTTC.

Remarks on this clone: Compared with germline, one end of the junction differs, possibly owing to a read error. Other DNA sequences in this specimen translate into the identical CDR3. This chain links TRBV10-2 with TRBJ1-2, with D possibly being TRBD1 (6 bases). This CDR3 comprises 15 residues. The germline CDR1 and CDR2 sequences are WSHSY and SAAADI. The CDR3 region has the DNA TGCGCCAGCTGTGAGATGACGGGGGGGCGTGGGGGCTACACCTTC. Protein product: CASCEMTGGRGGYTF.

The chain is built from TRBV2 and TRBJ2-7; 10 nucleotides line up with TRBD1. CDR1 SNHLY and CDR2 FYNNEI come from the germline V gene. This CDR3 spans 15 amino acids. V gave up 5 bases and J gave up 3 bases; unmatched junction bases: 7. CDR3: CASSLSGTGVYEQYF. The CDR3 DNA reads TGTGCCAGCAGTTTATCTGGGACAGGGGTCTACGAGCAGTACTTC.

V gene TRBV21-1 combines with J gene TRBJ2-2. TRBV21-1 is assigned pseudogene status. The CDR3 spans 16 residues. The DNA for the CDR3 is TGTGCCAGCAGCAAAGCTCACGTCGCGAACACCGGGGAGCTGTTTTTT. It yields the protein CASSKAHVANTGELFF.

The chain uses TRBV7-9 and TRBJ1-2; no reliable D call. The CDR3 has 17 amino acids. V shed 3 bases and J shed 4 bases, with 21 bases lying between them. Germline V CDR1 and CDR2: SEHNR, FQNEAQ (reference sequence). The CDR3 region has the DNA TGTGCCAGCAGCTTTCAACCACTGCCCCCGAGCCCCTATGGCTACACCTTC. It specifies CASSFQPLPPSPYGYTF. Supplemented by reference TRBV7-9 and TRBJ1-2, the full variable domain reads DTGVSQNPRHKITKRGQNVTFRCDPISEHNRLYWYRQTLGQGPEFLTYFQNEAQLEKSRLLSDRFSAERPKGSFSTLEIQRTEQGDSAMYLCASSFQPLPPSPYGYTFGSGTRLTVV.

The chain has TRBV6-5 and TRBJ2-7; 7 nucleotides agree with TRBD1. After removal of 9 bases from V and 3 bases from J, the junction contained 5 bases not matched to a gene. CDR1 MNHEY and CDR2 SVGAGI come from the germline V gene. The CDR3 extends over 12 amino acids. In DNA form, the CDR3 reads TGTGCCAGTCGGGACAGCCTCTACGAGCAGTACTTC. The encoded protein is CASRDSLYEQYF.